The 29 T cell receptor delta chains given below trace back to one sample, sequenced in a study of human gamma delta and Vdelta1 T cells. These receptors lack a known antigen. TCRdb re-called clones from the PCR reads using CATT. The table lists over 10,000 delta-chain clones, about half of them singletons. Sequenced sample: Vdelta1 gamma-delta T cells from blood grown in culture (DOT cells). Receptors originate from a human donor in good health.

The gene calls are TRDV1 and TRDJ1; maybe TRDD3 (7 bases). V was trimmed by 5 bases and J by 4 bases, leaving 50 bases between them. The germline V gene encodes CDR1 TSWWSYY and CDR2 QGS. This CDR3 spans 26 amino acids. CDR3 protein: CALGSPKGFFLSHRTGVTTPGDKLIF. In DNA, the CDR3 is TGTGCTCTTGGGTCTCCGAAAGGGTTCTTCCTTAGCCATCGCACTGGGGTCACCACTCCAGGCGATAAACTCATCTTT.

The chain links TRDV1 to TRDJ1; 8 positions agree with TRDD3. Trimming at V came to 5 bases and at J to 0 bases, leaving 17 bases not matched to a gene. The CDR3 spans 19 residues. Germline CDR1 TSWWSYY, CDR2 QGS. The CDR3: CALGPRRDTLGVYTDKLIF. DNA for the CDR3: TGTGCTCTTGGGCCACGGCGGGATACGCTGGGGGTATACACCGATAAACTCATCTTT.

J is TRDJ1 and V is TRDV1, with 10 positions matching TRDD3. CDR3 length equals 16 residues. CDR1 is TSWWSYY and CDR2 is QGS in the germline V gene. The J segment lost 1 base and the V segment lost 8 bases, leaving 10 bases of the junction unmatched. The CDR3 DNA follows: TGTGCTCTTCGGAGGAGGGGGATACGACCCACCGATAAACTCATCTTT. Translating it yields CALRRRGIRPTDKLIF.

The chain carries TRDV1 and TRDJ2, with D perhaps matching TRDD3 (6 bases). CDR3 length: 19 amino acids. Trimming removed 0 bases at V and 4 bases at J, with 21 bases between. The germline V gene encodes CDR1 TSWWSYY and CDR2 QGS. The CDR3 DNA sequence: TGTGCTCTTGGGGAACTTGTATCGTCGGATACAGGAGGGACAGCACAACTCTTCTTT. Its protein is CALGELVSSDTGGTAQLFF.

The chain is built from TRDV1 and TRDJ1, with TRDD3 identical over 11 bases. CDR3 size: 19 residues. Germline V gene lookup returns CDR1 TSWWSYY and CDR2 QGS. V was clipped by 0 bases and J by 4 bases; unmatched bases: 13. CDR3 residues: CALGELSPPTGGYYDKLIF. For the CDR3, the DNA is TGTGCTCTTGGGGAACTCTCTCCCCCCACTGGGGGATATTACGATAAACTCATCTTT.

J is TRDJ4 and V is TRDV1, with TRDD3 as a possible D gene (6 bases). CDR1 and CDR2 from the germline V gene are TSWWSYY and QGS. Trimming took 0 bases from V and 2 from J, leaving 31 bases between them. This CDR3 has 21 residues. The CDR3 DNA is TGTGCTCTTGGGGAACTAGTTGTCCCGGGGCCTGCGAACGGGGGAAAAAGACCCCTGATCTTT. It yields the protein CALGELVVPGPANGGKRPLIF.

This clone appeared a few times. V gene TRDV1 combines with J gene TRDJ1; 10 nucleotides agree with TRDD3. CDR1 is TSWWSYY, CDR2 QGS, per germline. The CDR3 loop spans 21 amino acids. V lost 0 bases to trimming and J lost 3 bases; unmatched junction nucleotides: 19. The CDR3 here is CALGELVTPTRYWGISDKLIF. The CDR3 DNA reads TGTGCTCTTGGGGAACTAGTTACTCCTACGCGGTACTGGGGGATCTCCGATAAACTCATCTTT.

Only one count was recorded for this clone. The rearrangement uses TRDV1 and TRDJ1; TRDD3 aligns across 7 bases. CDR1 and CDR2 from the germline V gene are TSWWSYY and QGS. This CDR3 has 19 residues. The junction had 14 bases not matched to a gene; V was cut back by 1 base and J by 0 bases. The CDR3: CALGEQRLGTPRNTDKLIF. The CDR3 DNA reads TGTGCTCTTGGGGAACAAAGACTGGGGACTCCCCGAAACACCGATAAACTCATCTTT.

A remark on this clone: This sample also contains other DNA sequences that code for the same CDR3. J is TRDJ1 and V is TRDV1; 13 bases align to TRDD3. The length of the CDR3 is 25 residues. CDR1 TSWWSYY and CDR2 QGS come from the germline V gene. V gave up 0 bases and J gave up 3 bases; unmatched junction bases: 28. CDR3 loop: CALGELGLPTVLLTGGYVGADKLIF. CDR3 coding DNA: TGTGCTCTTGGGGAACTTGGACTTCCTACAGTTCTCCTTACTGGGGGATACGTAGGCGCCGATAAACTCATCTTT.

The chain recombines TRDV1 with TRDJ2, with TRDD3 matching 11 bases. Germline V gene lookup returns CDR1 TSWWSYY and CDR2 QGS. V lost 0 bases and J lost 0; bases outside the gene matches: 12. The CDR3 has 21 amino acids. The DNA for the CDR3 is TGTGCTCTTGGGGAACTCCAAGACCGGAGTGGGGGATACGCTTTGACAGCACAACTCTTCTTT. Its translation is CALGELQDRSGGYALTAQLFF.

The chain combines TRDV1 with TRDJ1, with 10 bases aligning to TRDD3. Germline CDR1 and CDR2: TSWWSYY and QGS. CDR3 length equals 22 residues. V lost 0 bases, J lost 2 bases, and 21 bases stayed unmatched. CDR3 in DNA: TGTGCTCTTGGGGAACTAAGTTCTACGCCCAGTACTGGGGGATCCGGGACCGATAAACTCATCTTT. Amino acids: CALGELSSTPSTGGSGTDKLIF.

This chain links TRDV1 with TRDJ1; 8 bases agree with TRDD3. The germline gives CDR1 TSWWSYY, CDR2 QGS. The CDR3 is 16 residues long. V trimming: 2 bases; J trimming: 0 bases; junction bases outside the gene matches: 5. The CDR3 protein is CALGEILGVHTDKLIF. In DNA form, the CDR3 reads TGTGCTCTTGGGGAAATACTGGGGGTCCACACCGATAAACTCATCTTT.

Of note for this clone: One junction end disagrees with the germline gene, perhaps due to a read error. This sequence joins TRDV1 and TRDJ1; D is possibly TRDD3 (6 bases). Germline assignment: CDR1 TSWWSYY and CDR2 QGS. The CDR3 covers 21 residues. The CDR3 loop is CAPGELRLRGVQTWDTDKLIF. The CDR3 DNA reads TGTGCTCCTGGGGAACTTCGCCTACGAGGGGTCCAAACCTGGGACACCGATAAACTCATCTTT.

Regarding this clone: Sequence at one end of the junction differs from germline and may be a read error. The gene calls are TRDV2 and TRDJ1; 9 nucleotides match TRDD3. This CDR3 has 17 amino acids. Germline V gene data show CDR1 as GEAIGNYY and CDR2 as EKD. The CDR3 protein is CACGLNYWGKPTYKLIF. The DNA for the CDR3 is TGTGCCTGCGGACTCAATTACTGGGGGAAACCCACCTATAAACTCATCTTT.

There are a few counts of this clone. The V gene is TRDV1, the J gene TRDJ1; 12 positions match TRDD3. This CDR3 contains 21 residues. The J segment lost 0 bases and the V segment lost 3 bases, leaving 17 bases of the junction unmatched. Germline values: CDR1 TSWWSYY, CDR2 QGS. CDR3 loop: CALGDPEARYWGIPYTDKLIF. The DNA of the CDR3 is TGTGCTCTTGGGGATCCTGAGGCCCGGTACTGGGGGATACCGTACACCGATAAACTCATCTTT.

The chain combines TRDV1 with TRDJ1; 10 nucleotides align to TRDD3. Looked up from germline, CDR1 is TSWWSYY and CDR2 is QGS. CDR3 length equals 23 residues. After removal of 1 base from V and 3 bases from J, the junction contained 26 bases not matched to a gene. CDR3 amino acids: CALGERHTFRLGDTSFGADKLIF. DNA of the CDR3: TGTGCTCTTGGGGAACGCCATACCTTCCGATTGGGGGATACTTCGTTTGGGGCCGATAAACTCATCTTT.

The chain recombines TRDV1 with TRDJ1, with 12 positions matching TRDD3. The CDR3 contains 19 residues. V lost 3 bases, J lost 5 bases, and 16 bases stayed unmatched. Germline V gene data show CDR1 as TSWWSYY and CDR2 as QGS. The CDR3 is CALGEPIPLGDTPGDKLIF. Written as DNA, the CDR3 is TGTGCTCTTGGGGAGCCAATTCCACTGGGGGATACCCCAGGTGATAAACTCATCTTT.

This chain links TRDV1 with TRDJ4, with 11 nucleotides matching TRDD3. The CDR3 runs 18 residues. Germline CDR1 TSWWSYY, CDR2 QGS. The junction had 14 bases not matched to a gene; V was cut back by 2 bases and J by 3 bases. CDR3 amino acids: CALGEDPTVLGDTGPLIF. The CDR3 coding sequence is TGTGCTCTTGGGGAAGATCCTACGGTTTTGGGGGATACGGGACCCCTGATCTTT.

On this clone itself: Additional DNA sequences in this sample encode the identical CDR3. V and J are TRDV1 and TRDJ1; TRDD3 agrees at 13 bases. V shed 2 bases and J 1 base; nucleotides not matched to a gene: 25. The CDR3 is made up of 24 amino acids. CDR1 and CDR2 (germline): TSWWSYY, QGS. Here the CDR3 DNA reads TGTGCTCTTGGGGAAGACAGACGGCCCCGACTTCCCGACTGGGGGATACGGACCACCGATAAACTCATCTTT. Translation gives CALGEDRRPRLPDWGIRTTDKLIF.

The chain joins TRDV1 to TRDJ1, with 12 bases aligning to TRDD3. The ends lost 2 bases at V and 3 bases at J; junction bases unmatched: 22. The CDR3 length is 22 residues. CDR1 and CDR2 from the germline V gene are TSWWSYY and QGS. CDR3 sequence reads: CALGETFPSYPGGYARPDKLIF. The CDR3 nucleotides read TGTGCTCTTGGGGAAACTTTTCCTTCCTACCCTGGGGGATACGCTAGGCCCGATAAACTCATCTTT.

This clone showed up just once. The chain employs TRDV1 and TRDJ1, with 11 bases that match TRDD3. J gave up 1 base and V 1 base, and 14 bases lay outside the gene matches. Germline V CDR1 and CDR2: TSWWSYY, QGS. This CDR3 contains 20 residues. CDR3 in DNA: TGTGCTCTTGGGGAACATCGCAATGTACTGGGGGATATTAGCACCGATAAACTCATCTTT. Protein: CALGEHRNVLGDISTDKLIF.

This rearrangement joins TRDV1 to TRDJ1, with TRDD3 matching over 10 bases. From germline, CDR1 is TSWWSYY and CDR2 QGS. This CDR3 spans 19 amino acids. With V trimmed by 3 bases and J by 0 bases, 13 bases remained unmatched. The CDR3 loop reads CALGDPYPTGGLYTDKLIF. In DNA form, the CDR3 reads TGTGCTCTTGGGGATCCGTACCCCACTGGGGGATTGTACACCGATAAACTCATCTTT.

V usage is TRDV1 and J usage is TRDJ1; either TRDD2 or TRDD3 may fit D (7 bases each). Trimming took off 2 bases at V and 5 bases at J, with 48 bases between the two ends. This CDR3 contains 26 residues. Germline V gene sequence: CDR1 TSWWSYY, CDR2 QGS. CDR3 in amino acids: CALGEGFFPTSGDSWVRSLSVDKLIF. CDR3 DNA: TGTGCTCTTGGGGAAGGGTTTTTTCCTACGTCTGGGGATAGTTGGGTGCGCAGTCTCTCGGTGGATAAACTCATCTTT.

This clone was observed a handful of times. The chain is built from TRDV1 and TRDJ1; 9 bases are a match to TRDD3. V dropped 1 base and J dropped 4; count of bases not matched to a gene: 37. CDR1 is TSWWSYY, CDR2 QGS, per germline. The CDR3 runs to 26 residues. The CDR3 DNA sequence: TGTGCTCTTGGGGAACCAGTTCTAAATTCCGTCCCCTCTGTTACTGGGGGACACTCTCCCCTCGATAAACTCATCTTT. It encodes CALGEPVLNSVPSVTGGHSPLDKLIF.

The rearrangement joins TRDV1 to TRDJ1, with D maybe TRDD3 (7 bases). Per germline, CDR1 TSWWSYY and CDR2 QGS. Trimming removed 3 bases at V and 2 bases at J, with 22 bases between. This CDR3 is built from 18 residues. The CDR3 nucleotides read TGTGCTCTTGGGGACCTCCCCTCTCCTACGGGGGATACCGATAAACTCATCTTT. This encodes CALGDLPSPTGDTDKLIF.

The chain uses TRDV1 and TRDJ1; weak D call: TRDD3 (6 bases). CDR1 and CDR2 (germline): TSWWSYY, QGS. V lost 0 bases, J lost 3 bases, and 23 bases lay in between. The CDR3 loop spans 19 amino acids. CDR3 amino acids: CALGELPSGRHTGSDKLIF. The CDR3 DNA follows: TGTGCTCTTGGGGAACTCCCTTCTGGGCGCCACACTGGGTCCGATAAACTCATCTTT.

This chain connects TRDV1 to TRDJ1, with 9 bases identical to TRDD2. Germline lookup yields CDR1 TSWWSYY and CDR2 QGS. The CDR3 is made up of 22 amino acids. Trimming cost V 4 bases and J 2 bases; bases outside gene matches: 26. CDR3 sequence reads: CALGVASFLRRTAVGFTDKLIF. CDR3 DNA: TGTGCTCTTGGGGTAGCTTCCTTCCTACGCCGTACTGCTGTGGGGTTTACCGATAAACTCATCTTT.

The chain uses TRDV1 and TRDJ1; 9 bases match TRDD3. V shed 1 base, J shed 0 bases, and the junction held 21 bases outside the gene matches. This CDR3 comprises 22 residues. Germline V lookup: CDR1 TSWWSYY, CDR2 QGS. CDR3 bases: TGTGCTCTTGGGGAACAGACTACGTGGGGGGTGACTGGGGGAGAGTACACCGATAAACTCATCTTT. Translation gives CALGEQTTWGVTGGEYTDKLIF.

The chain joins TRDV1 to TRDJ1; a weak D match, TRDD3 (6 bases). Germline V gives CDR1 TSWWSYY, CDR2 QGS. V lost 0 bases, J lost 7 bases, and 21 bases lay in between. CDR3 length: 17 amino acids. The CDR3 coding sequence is TGTGCTCTTGGGGAACTTCCGCGGGGGAGTATCGGGGTTAAACTCATCTTT. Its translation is CALGELPRGSIGVKLIF.